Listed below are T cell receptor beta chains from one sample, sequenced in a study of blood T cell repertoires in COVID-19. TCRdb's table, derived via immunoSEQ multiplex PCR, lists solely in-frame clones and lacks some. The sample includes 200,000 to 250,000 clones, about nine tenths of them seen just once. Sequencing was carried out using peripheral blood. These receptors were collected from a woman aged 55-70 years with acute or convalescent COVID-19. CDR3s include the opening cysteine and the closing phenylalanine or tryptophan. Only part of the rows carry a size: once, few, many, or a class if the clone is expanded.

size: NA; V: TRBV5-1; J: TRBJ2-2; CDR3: CASSRITPREENTGELFF
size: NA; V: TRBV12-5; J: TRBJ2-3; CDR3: CASGLGTGSDTQYF
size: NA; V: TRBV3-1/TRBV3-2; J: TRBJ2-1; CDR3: CASSQVGANYNEQFF
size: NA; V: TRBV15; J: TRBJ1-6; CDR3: CATSRDGPGEGSPLHF
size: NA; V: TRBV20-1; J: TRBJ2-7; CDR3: CSASSGRVQAEQYF
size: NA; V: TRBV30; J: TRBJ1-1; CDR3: CAWSANRAEAFF
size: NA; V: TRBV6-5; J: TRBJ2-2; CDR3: CASSYSTQGAGELFF
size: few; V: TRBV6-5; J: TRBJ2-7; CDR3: CASSRGTSGPYEQYF
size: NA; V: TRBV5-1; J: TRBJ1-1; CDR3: CASSFGQNTEAFF
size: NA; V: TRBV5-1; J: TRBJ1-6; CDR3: CASRHRVGAESPLHF
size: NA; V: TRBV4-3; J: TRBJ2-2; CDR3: CASSQDTGALYAGGELFF
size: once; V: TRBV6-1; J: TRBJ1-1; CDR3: CASSDGGDEAFF
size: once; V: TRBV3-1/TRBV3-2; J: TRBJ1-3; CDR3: CASSQTGLAGNTIYF
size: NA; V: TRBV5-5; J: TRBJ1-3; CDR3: CASSLFPTPDSRIGNTIYF
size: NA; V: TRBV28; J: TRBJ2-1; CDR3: CASSLTGLGGNSYNEQFF
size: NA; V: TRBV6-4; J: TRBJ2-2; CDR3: CASSDSIVGGPNTGELFF
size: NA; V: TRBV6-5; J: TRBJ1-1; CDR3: CASSAVRGKNTEAFF
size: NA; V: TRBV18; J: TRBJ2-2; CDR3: CASSPVAGGITGELFF
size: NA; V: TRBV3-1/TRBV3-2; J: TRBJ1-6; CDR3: CASSKKGQYSPLHF
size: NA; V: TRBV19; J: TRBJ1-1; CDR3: CASTMDRVAAEAFF
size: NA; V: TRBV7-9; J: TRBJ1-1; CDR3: CASNSGWDSTEAFF
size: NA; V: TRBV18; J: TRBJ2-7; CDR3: CASSPSGTRAYEQYF
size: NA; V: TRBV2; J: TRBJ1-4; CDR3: CASLQGLSEKLFF
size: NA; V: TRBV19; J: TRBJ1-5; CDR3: CASEDTRNQPQHF
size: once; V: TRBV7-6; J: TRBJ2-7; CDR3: CASSSSRGYEQYF
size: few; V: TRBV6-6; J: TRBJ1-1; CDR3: CASSYSRNTEAFF
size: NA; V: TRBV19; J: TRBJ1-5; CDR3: CASSIVAGNQPQHF